The 26 T cell receptor beta chains given below trace back to one sample, sequenced in a study of blood T cell repertoires in COVID-19. Assay used: immunoSEQ multiplex PCR; TCRdb lists only in-frame clones, some missing. The sample records a few hundred thousand clones, roughly 90% being singletons. Input material: peripheral blood. All receptors derive from a man aged 35-49 years with acute or convalescent COVID-19.

The chain carries TRBV28 and TRBJ2-1, with 12 bases fitting TRBD2. The CDR3 runs to 14 residues. Germline V CDR1 and CDR2: MDHEN, SYDVKM. With V trimmed by 7 bases and J by 9 bases, 7 bases remained unmatched. DNA of the CDR3: TGTGCCAGCACCGGGACTAGCGGGCGCGTTGAGCAGTTCTTC. The encoded protein is CASTGTSGRVEQFF.

The chain combines TRBV5-1 with TRBJ1-2; D may be TRBD1 (5 bases). CDR1 is SGHRS and CDR2 is YFSETQ in the germline V gene. The CDR3 runs 15 residues. Trimming took off 5 bases at V and 4 bases at J, with 18 bases between the two ends. DNA of the CDR3: TGCGCCAGCAGGGGCGGAGGGGAATTGAGCTATGGCTACACCTTC. Translation: CASRGGGELSYGYTF.

CDR3 DNA: TGCGCCAGCAGCTTAGGGACAGCAAATCAGCCCCAGCATTTT. Amino acid sequence: CASSLGTANQPQHF. V usage is TRBV5-1 and J usage is TRBJ1-5; 7 bases match TRBD1. The germline V gene encodes CDR1 SGHRS and CDR2 YFSETQ. V shed 2 bases, J shed 4 bases, and the junction held 3 bases outside the gene matches. The CDR3 contains 14 residues.

This chain connects TRBV5-1 to TRBJ1-1; no clear D gene. Germline V CDR1 and CDR2: SGHRS, YFSETQ. The CDR3 runs to 16 residues. Trimming left V 0 bases short and J 4 bases short, with 16 bases between. The DNA of the CDR3 is TGCGCCAGCAGCTTGGGATGGCGGGAGTTGGGCACTGAAGCTTTCTTT. Protein product: CASSLGWRELGTEAFF.

The J gene is TRBJ1-5, the V gene TRBV9; TRBD1 is a possible D gene (5 bases). Between the trimmed V and J ends, which lost 0 bases and 6 bases, there was a span of 10 bases. Germline CDR1 SGDLS, CDR2 YYNGEE. The CDR3 is made up of 14 amino acids. CDR3 residues: CASSVAGGGQPQHF. DNA for the CDR3: TGTGCCAGCAGCGTAGCGGGGGGTGGTCAGCCCCAGCATTTT.

Worth noting for this clone: Because the CDR3 is missing its conserved closing phenylalanine or tryptophan, this is likely a read error. Because the CDR3's place on the DNA is in doubt, the DNA is left out and the CDR3 is given as listed by TCRdb. The chain combines TRBV9 with TRBJ1-2; whether TRBD1, the table's D call, matches the DNA was not checked. Including both end residues, the CDR3 is 8 amino acids long. Germline V gene data show CDR1 as SGDLS and CDR2 as YYNGEE. CDR3 protein: CAPKMGAR.

The chain carries TRBV6-5 and TRBJ2-5; D might be TRBD1 (5 bases). The CDR3 loop spans 14 amino acids. Germline CDR1 is MNHEY and CDR2 is SVGAGI. The ends were cut back, 5 bases at V and 2 bases at J, with 12 bases in the middle. The CDR3 here is CASSPPRQQETQYF. The CDR3 bases are TGTGCCAGCAGTCCTCCCAGACAGCAAGAGACCCAGTACTTC.

The rearrangement joins TRBV5-1 to TRBJ2-1; D remains unclear. The CDR3 extends over 11 amino acids. Germline V gene data show CDR1 as SGHRS and CDR2 as YFSETQ. Between the trimmed V and J ends, which lost 7 bases and 7 bases, there was a span of 9 bases. The CDR3 nucleotides read TGCGCCAGCCCCCCCAGGAATGAGCAGTTCTTC. Translation gives CASPPRNEQFF.

J is TRBJ1-5 and V is TRBV9; unclear D gene. Trimming removed 3 bases at V and 10 bases at J, with 14 bases between. Germline CDR1 SGDLS, CDR2 YYNGEE. The CDR3 sequence is 13 residues long. The CDR3 loop is CASSGSAGTPQHF. The CDR3 DNA sequence: TGTGCCAGCAGCGGATCCGCAGGCACCCCCCAGCATTTT.

The chain employs TRBV4-1 and TRBJ2-1, with unresolved D. CDR1 and CDR2 (germline): MGHRA, YSYEKL. The CDR3 consists of 12 residues. Trimming stripped 0 bases from V and 8 bases from J, with 5 bases between. The CDR3 reads CASSQERYEQFF. The CDR3 DNA is TGCGCCAGCAGCCAAGAGCGGTATGAGCAGTTCTTC.

The chain links TRBV5-1 to TRBJ2-7, with 8 bases lining up with TRBD2. The V segment lost 4 bases and the J segment 0 bases; nucleotides outside the gene matches: 12. This CDR3 has 17 residues. CDR1 is SGHRS and CDR2 is YFSETQ in the germline V gene. The CDR3 nucleotides read TGCGCCAGCAGCACGGGGGGGCTAGCGGTGGACTCCTACGAGCAGTACTTC. This gives the protein CASSTGGLAVDSYEQYF.

The rearrangement uses TRBV6-1 and TRBJ1-6; 8 positions agree with TRBD1. This CDR3 is 16 amino acids long. Germline CDR1 and CDR2: MNHNS and SASEGT. Trimming took 5 bases from V and 0 from J; bases not matched to a gene: 3. CDR3 protein: CASSQGQGSYNSPLHF. The DNA of the CDR3 is TGTGCCAGCAGTCAAGGACAGGGCTCCTATAATTCACCCCTCCACTTT.

The chain carries TRBV7-9 and TRBJ2-3; 7 positions agree with TRBD2. Unmatched junction bases numbered 0, after V lost 2 bases and J lost 1 base. From germline, CDR1 is SEHNR and CDR2 FQNEAQ (reference sequence). The CDR3 spans 14 residues. CDR3 protein: CASSLTSGTDTQYF. Written as DNA, the CDR3 is TGTGCCAGCAGCTTAACTAGCGGCACAGATACGCAGTATTTT. The full variable domain, rest sourced from reference TRBV7-9 and TRBJ2-3, is DTGVSQNPRHKITKRGQNVTFRCDPISEHNRLYWYRQTLGQGPEFLTYFQNEAQLEKSRLLSDRFSAERPKGSFSTLEIQRTEQGDSAMYLCASSLTSGTDTQYFGPGTRLTVL.

Only one count was recorded for this clone. In DNA form, the CDR3 reads TGTGCCAGCAACATTCCCACAGATACGCAGTATTTT. Residues: CASNIPTDTQYF. V and J are TRBV28 and TRBJ2-3; D remains unclear. The germline V and J ends were trimmed by 7 bases and 2 bases, with 7 bases remaining between them. Germline V gene sequence: CDR1 MDHEN, CDR2 SYDVKM. This CDR3 region has 12 residues.

The chain couples TRBV7-9 to TRBJ2-3; no definite D call. This CDR3 is built from 13 residues. Trimming took 6 bases from V and 4 from J, leaving 11 bases between them. Germline-derived CDR1 and CDR2 are SEHNR and FQNEAQ (reference sequence). The CDR3 protein is CASSFLRPDTQYF. The CDR3, as DNA: TGTGCCAGCAGTTTCCTACGTCCAGATACGCAGTATTTT.

This chain joins TRBV19 and TRBJ2-1, with 7 nucleotides matching TRBD2. There are 15 residues in the CDR3. Germline CDR1 LNHDA, CDR2 SQIVND (reference sequence). J was trimmed by 7 bases and V by 3 bases; bases with no gene match: 9. Here the CDR3 DNA reads TGTGCCAGTAGTATCGGTGGGAGGGCCAGAAATGAGCAGTTCTTC. Residues: CASSIGGRARNEQFF.

This chain uses TRBV7-2 with TRBJ1-4; TRBD1 matches at 7 bases. J gave up 1 base and V 1 base, and 0 bases lay outside the gene matches. Germline loops: CDR1 SGHTA, CDR2 FQGNSA. The CDR3 runs 15 residues. The CDR3 sequence is CASSLDRGTNEKLFF. The CDR3 nucleotides read TGTGCCAGCAGCTTAGACAGGGGAACTAATGAAAAACTGTTTTTT. Full variable domain (missing parts from reference TRBV7-2 and TRBJ1-4): GAGVSQSPSNKVTEKGKDVELRCDPISGHTALYWYRQSLGQGLEFLIYFQGNSAPDKSGLPSDRFSAERTGGSVSTLTIQRTQQEDSAVYLCASSLDRGTNEKLFFGSGTQLSVL.

The chain recombines TRBV18 with TRBJ2-1, with TRBD2 as a possible D gene (6 bases). The ends were cut back, 3 bases at V and 7 bases at J, with 16 bases in the middle. Germline loops: CDR1 KGHSH, CDR2 LQKENI. The CDR3 is 15 amino acids. Here the CDR3 DNA reads TGTGCCAGCTCACCCACTAGCCCGGTACCGAATGAGCAGTTCTTC. The encoded protein is CASSPTSPVPNEQFF.

This chain joins TRBV3-1 (or the pseudogene TRBV3-2) and TRBJ2-3, with 8 bases fitting TRBD1. The CDR3 covers 15 residues. J was trimmed by 2 bases and V by 1 base; bases with no gene match: 2. Germline V lookup: CDR1 LGHDT, CDR2 YNNKEL (reference sequence). The CDR3 DNA reads TGTGCCAGCAGCCAAGGACAGGGGACCACAGATACGCAGTATTTT. Protein: CASSQGQGTTDTQYF.

As DNA, the CDR3 is TGTGCCAGCAGTTTCGGACTAGCGGGCTACGAGCAGTACTTC. Translated: CASSFGLAGYEQYF. The chain recombines TRBV27 with TRBJ2-7, with 11 nucleotides matching TRBD2. The germline V gene has CDR1 MNHEY and CDR2 SMNVEV (reference sequence). The CDR3 is 14 amino acids. Germline trimming cut 3 bases from V and 3 bases from J; bases unmatched to any gene: 1.

This clone was counted a single time. At one boundary the junction diverges from the germline segment, which might be a read error. The rearrangement links TRBV2 to TRBJ2-1; 10 nucleotides line up with TRBD1. The CDR3 spans 15 residues. Germline CDR1 and CDR2: SNHLY and FYNNEI. In DNA form, the CDR3 reads TGTGCCAGCAGAGAAGACAGGGGGCCGAGCAATGAGCAGTTCTTC. Amino acid sequence: CASREDRGPSNEQFF.

The rearrangement joins TRBV27 to TRBJ1-2; the D is unclear. This CDR3 is built from 14 residues. From germline, CDR1 is MNHEY and CDR2 SMNVEV (reference sequence). V shed 5 bases and J shed 4 bases, with 14 bases lying between them. CDR3 protein: CASSRGGQFYGYTF. DNA of the CDR3: TGTGCCAGCAGTCGTGGAGGGCAGTTCTATGGCTACACCTTC.

The chain combines TRBV6-5 with TRBJ2-1; TRBD1 matches 7 bases. V shed 6 bases and J 7 bases; nucleotides not matched to a gene: 6. Per the germline V gene, CDR1 is MNHEY and CDR2 is SVGAGI. This CDR3 spans 13 amino acids. The CDR3 sequence is CASRRDSSNEQFF. The CDR3 DNA follows: TGTGCCAGCAGAAGGGACAGCTCAAATGAGCAGTTCTTC.

This chain joins TRBV7-9 and TRBJ1-6; a possible D gene is TRBD1 (5 bases). The CDR3 contains 13 residues. Looked up from germline, CDR1 is SEHNR and CDR2 is FQNEAQ (reference sequence). Trimming stripped 10 bases from V and 10 bases from J, with 17 bases between. CDR3 coding DNA: TGTGCCACGGGCCCAGGGCGGGAGTCACCCCTCCACTTT. This gives the protein CATGPGRESPLHF. The full variable domain, in which reference TRBV7-9 and TRBJ1-6 provide the parts outside the CDR3, is DTGVSQNPRHKITKRGQNVTFRCDPISEHNRLYWYRQTLGQGPEFLTYFQNEAQLEKSRLLSDRFSAERPKGSFSTLEIQRTEQGDSAMYLCATGPGRESPLHFGNGTRLTVT.

The chain employs TRBV19 and TRBJ1-5; possibly TRBD1 for D (5 bases). V was shortened by 7 bases and J by 5 bases, with 15 bases between the two germline ends. The CDR3 extends over 14 amino acids. Germline-derived CDR1 and CDR2 are LNHDA and SQIVND (reference sequence). This CDR3 reads CASKVGGRDQPQHF. CDR3 in DNA: TGTGCCAGTAAAGTCGGGGGAAGGGATCAGCCCCAGCATTTT.

This clone came up a few times. V and J are TRBV5-1 and TRBJ1-2; D remains ambiguous. The CDR3 spans 12 residues. The germline CDR1 and CDR2 sequences are SGHRS and YFSETQ. Trimming took 4 bases from V and 10 from J, leaving 14 bases between them. For the CDR3, the DNA is TGCGCCAGCAGCGTAAGCGACCGCGACTACACCTTC. It encodes CASSVSDRDYTF.